The clone carrying this T cell receptor (beta chain) was observed at least ten times. Antigen unknown. The data were obtained in a study of T cells in Graves' hyperthyroidism and ophthalmopathy. Notes on the study in general: Most thyroid clonotypes expanded above 0.001 appeared in blood too.

The CDR3 consists of 15 residues. CDR1 SGHVS and CDR2 FQNEAQ come from the germline V gene. J was trimmed by 0 bases and V by 5 bases; bases with no gene match: 3. Amplified regions were TCR beta CDR3 sequences from RNA transcripts. Primed by the HTBI set, a first-round RT-PCR was run on the TCR CDR3. TCRdb re-analysed the multiplex PCR reads in MiXCR, keeping a single row per CDR3 protein. The sample includes fewer than 350,000 distinct CDR3 sequences, 10% to 15% of them seen just once. The sequence derives from a woman aged 30 to 39 with Graves' hyperthyroidism that later progressed to Graves' ophthalmopathy. The chain recombines TRBV7-8 with TRBJ2-3, with 9 nucleotides matching TRBD2. The sequenced material came from blood. The CDR3 reads CASSPTSGSTDTQYF. CDR3 bases: TGTGCCAGCAGCCCGACTAGCGGTAGCACAGATACGCAGTATTTT.